This T cell receptor beta chain was captured in a study of beta chain features in type 1 diabetes (dated by TCRdb to the late 2010s). Study-wide context: No differences in mean age, gender distribution, total cell number or subset yield were found between patients and healthy donors. A total of 90 million to 140 million sorted cells were examined across all samples, and RNA yield correlated strongly with the number of cells per subset. In the study, recently diagnosed type 1 diabetes patients and matched healthy donors were compared on the TCRB repertoires of their sorted circulating CD4+ T cell subsets. Naive and central memory subsets were obtained from all 30 or so donors, but regulatory and stem cell-like memory subsets were isolated from only 8 patients and about 8 healthy donors.

CDR3 length: 15 amino acids, cysteine to phenylalanine. Only the CDR3 DNA stays, 45 bases, in frame from base 1. As encoded in the germline V gene (reference sequence), CDR1 is LNHNV while CDR2 is YYDKDF. V is pruned by 0 bases and J by 6 bases, leaving 5 bases of the junction without a gene match. Details on this clone: No antigen is known for it. No much larger clonotype is one base removed from it; base qualities were not supplied.

All of the isolated RNA was reverse transcribed with the High Capacity cDNA Reverse Transcription Kit, so expressed TCRB transcripts were sequenced. Deep immunoSEQ sequencing was performed on naive, central memory and regulatory T cell samples, with an average of roughly 4 million total reads per sample. Sorted cells were lysed in RLT buffer, and RNA was extracted using DNase-treated RNeasy Micro or Mini kits according to cell number. To prevent cross-contamination, every cell subset was processed on its own, while patient and healthy donor samples were processed together. The immunoSEQ multiplex PCR was used to amplify TCRB sequences from cDNA, generating 87-bp fragments that spanned the CDR3 region. The amplicons were sequenced using the Illumina HiSeq platform. Regarding the original processing steps: Synthetic template baselines were used to correct PCR bias computationally, reads within Hamming distance 2 were collapsed, and singletons that could not be merged were discarded. Reads were aligned against IMGT to assign V, D and J genes, CDR3 length and insertions or deletions at six rearrangement sites. Within each subset, clonotype counts were normalized to sorted cell number, and only after that were true diversity and Gini coefficients computed with the tcR R package. The overlap coefficient, calculated on TCRB nucleotide sequences, was used to quantify repertoire sharing. Out-of-frame TCRB sequences from naive cells were analyzed to stand in for the pre-selection repertoire. TCRdb re-hosts the immuneACCESS table, in-frame sequences only. Its copies lack some clones; in the studies checked, an unresolved V gene accounts for under half of them, and the cause for the rest is not known. V, J and clone size derive from that table, while D and trimming were established from the DNA sequence. The sample table contains hundreds of thousands of clones; only one count was recorded for about 14% of them. The biggest ten clones account for 0.03% to 0.045% of the sample.

Summary of the overall study and its limitations: At VDJ recombination sites, type 1 diabetes patients had fewer insertions and more deleted nucleotides, which implies abnormalities in thymic rearrangement. A moderate but significant shortening of TCRB CDR3 length was observed in type 1 diabetes patients in all four CD4+ subsets. Sequencing cDNA rather than genomic DNA could over-represent highly expressing activated cells, although activation and CD3 levels did not differ between groups. Shorter templates might be favored by PCR, yet because patient and control samples were amplified and corrected together, any such skew would affect both groups equally. Because small numbers of individuals were included in the HLA sub-analyses, any influence of HLA type on TCRB rearrangement was left unresolved. The naive, central memory and regulatory TCRB repertoires appeared to resemble one another more closely among patients than among healthy donors.

From each donor, a single peripheral blood sample of approximately 110 mL on average was drawn into heparinised tubes. Naive, central memory, regulatory and stem cell-like memory CD4+ T cells were sorted on a BD FACSAria II using a panel including CD45RO, CCR7, CD25, CD127, CD95 and CD27. Every sorted population had a purity above 95%. Right away, PBMCs were isolated by Lymphoprep density gradient centrifugation and were stained directly, with no culture step. To minimize batch effects, samples were stained and sorted in pairs, one healthy donor with one patient per experiment. This TCR was recovered from a man aged 18 to 35 with type 1 diabetes. The chain uses TRBV15 and TRBJ2-1, and 7 junction bases match TRBD1. The sequenced sample consisted of naive CD4+ T cells from blood. The cell subset or site tag for this specimen amounts to: true naive CD4+ T cells. The CDR3 is CATSRDHRGGNEQFF. The bases are TGTGCCACCAGCAGAGACCACAGGGGTGGCAATGAGCAGTTCTTC. With the rest looked up from the reference TRBV15 and TRBJ2-1 genes rather than sequenced, the full variable domain is DAMVIQNPRYQVTQFGKPVTLSCSQTLNHNVMYWYQQKSSQAPKLLFHYYDKDFNNEADTPDNFQSRRPNTSFCFLDIRSPGLGDTAMYLCATSRDHRGGNEQFFGPGTRLTVL.